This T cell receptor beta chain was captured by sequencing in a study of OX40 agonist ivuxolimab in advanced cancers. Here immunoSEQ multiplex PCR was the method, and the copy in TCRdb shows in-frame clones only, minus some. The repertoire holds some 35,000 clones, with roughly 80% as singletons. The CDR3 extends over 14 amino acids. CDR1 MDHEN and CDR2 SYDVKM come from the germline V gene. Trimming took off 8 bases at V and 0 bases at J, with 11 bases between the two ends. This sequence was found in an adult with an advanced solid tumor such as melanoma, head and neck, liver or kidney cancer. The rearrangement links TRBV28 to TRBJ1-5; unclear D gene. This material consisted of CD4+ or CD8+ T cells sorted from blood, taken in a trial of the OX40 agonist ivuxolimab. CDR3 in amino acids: CASYVGYSNQPQHF. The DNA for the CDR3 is TGTGCCAGCTACGTGGGATATAGCAATCAGCCCCAGCATTTT.